Detailed here is one T cell receptor beta chain. This entry belongs to a study of blood T cell repertoires in COVID-19. Study information: There were acute and convalescent COVID-19 samples, and they came from the United States, Italy and Spain.

In the authors' methods: Counts of nucleated cells, estimated from reference gene primer amplification, were obtained. Clones were read by immunoSEQ multiplex PCR, and TCRdb kept only the in-frame ones, dropping some. V, J and clone size were drawn from that table, and D and trimming were deduced from the DNA. The sample shows 200,000 or so clones, almost 85% of them seen only once. Germline CDR1 is MDHEN and CDR2 is SYDVKM. CDR3 length: 16 amino acids. The J segment lost 4 bases and the V segment lost 4 bases, leaving 12 bases of the junction unmatched. The sample was peripheral blood. The source is a human donor with acute or convalescent COVID-19. The donor label of this sample is uncertain. The V call is TRBV28, the J call TRBJ1-1; 7 bases match TRBD1. The CDR3 bases are TGTGCCAGCAGTTCGACAGGGTATGGAGTACGCACTGAAGCTTTCTTT. It encodes CASSSTGYGVRTEAFF.